The entry below gives a single T cell receptor beta chain sequence along with its context. The antigen remains undetermined. V gave up 8 bases and J gave up 3 bases, with 8 bases separating them. CDR3 length: 12 amino acids. Germline V gene sequence: CDR1 WSHSY, CDR2 SAAADI. The donors belonged to the approximately 130-subject validation cohort, separate from the roughly 710-subject first cohort. TCRdb keeps only in-frame clones here, not all; method: immunoSEQ multiplex PCR. Of about 250,000 clones in the sample, roughly 87% were seen once. The data are from a study of cytomegalovirus exposure and HLA in healthy donors. At the level of the study: The same platform used for the approximately 700 first-cohort repertoires was also used for the approximately 120 validation repertoires, as a later analysis reported.

Study findings and constraints: Under in vitro conditions, a few CMV-associated chains were confirmed as specific for CMV antigens. High specificity and sensitivity for cytomegalovirus status were reported for the classifier.

The receptor's source is a man aged 18 to 35 in good health and CMV-seropositive. The sample consisted of PBMCs. The chain links TRBV10-2 to TRBJ2-1; no reliable D call. This CDR3 is CASLGGYNEQFF. CDR3 nucleotides: TGCGCCAGCCTAGGTGGCTACAATGAGCAGTTCTTC.